These 27 T cell receptor beta chains came from one sample sequenced in a study of Ad26.COV2.S vaccination and SARS-CoV-2 variants. Documented treatment: over 15 received Ad26.COV2.S at low or high dose, single or two shots; roughly 5 received placebo; per-sample allocation not given. Specimen acquisition occurred on day 63 following the initial vaccine or placebo injection. Assay: immunoSEQ multiplex PCR; the TCRdb copy retains only in-frame clones and omits some. Of 350,000 to 450,000 clones listed, over 75% are singletons. The source material was peripheral blood, sampled in a trial of Ad26.COV2.S vaccine versus placebo. These receptors were obtained from a person between 18 and 59 years old who received the Ad26.COV2.S COVID-19 vaccine or a placebo.

This clone has more than one count but fewer than ten. Mismatch with germline at one junction end may stem from a read error. The genes are TRBV7-7 and TRBJ2-5; D possibly matches TRBD1 or TRBD2 (7 bases each). From germline, CDR1 is SSHAT and CDR2 FNYEAQ (reference sequence). The CDR3 loop spans 16 amino acids. CDR3 sequence: CASSPTLRGGQETQYF. The CDR3 DNA sequence: TGTGCTAGCAGCCCCACTCTCAGGGGGGGCCAAGAGACCCAGTACTTC. Complete variable domain (other parts from reference TRBV7-7 and TRBJ2-5): GAGVSQSPRYKVTKRGQDVTLRCDPISSHATLYWYQQALGQGPEFLTYFNYEAQPDKSGLPSDRFSAERPEGSISTLTIQRTEQRDSAMYRCASSPTLRGGQETQYFGPGTRLLVL.

The genes are TRBV6-5 and TRBJ1-2; 7 bases map to TRBD1. With 7 bases clipped from V and 0 bases from J, the junction kept 8 bases outside the gene matches. Germline V CDR1 and CDR2: MNHEY, SVGAGI. CDR3 length equals 15 residues. CDR3 region: CASTPGTVPNYGYTF. In DNA, the CDR3 is TGTGCCAGCACCCCCGGGACAGTCCCTAACTATGGCTACACCTTC.

V is TRBV12-5 and J is TRBJ1-2; 7 bases are shared with TRBD1. CDR3 length equals 16 residues. Germline CDR1 reads LGHNT; CDR2 reads FRNRAP. The junction had 15 bases not matched to a gene; V was cut back by 3 bases and J by 8 bases. The CDR3 bases are TGTGCTAGTGGTTTTTCCTCGGGACAGACTATTGAAGGCTACACCTTC. Its translation is CASGFSSGQTIEGYTF.

The DNA for the CDR3 is TGTGCCAGCAGTCCCCCCATCCGGGGGGATGGCTACACCTTC. Translation: CASSPPIRGDGYTF. This chain links TRBV28 with TRBJ1-2; D might be TRBD1 (5 bases). CDR3 size: 14 residues. Germline V gives CDR1 MDHEN, CDR2 SYDVKM. The ends were cut back, 5 bases at V and 6 bases at J, with 16 bases in the middle.

This sequence joins TRBV11-1 and TRBJ1-5; 9 bases match TRBD1. Losses at the gene ends were 5 bases for V and 4 bases for J; bases not matched to a gene: 3. The CDR3 loop spans 14 amino acids. Germline values: CDR1 SGHAT, CDR2 FQDESV (reference sequence). Written as DNA, the CDR3 is TGTGCCAGCAGCCTGGGACAGGGAAATCAGCCCCAGCATTTT. Its protein is CASSLGQGNQPQHF.

The rearrangement uses TRBV2 and TRBJ1-2, with D unclear. V was pared by 3 bases and J by 8 bases, with 13 bases between. The CDR3 runs 13 residues. Germline CDR1 and CDR2: SNHLY and FYNNEI. The CDR3 spells CASSDAGRSGYTF. The CDR3 DNA follows: TGTGCCAGCAGTGATGCAGGTCGCAGCGGCTACACCTTC. Full variable domain (rest looked up from reference TRBV2 and TRBJ1-2): EPEVTQTPSHQVTQMGQEVILRCVPISNHLYFYWYRQILGQKVEFLVSFYNNEISEKSEIFDDQFSVERPDGSNFTLKIRSTKLEDSAMYFCASSDAGRSGYTFGSGTRLTVV.

In its sample, this clone was seen once. This chain joins TRBV2 and TRBJ2-7, with 10 bases matching TRBD2. The germline V gene has CDR1 SNHLY and CDR2 FYNNEI. V lost 4 bases to trimming and J lost 6 bases; unmatched junction nucleotides: 6. CDR3 length equals 14 residues. The CDR3 loop is CASSVAGGGLEQYF. The CDR3 nucleotides are TGTGCCAGCAGTGTAGCGGGGGGAGGTCTCGAGCAGTACTTC.

CDR3 bases: TGTGCCAGCAGCTCCCCAGTGTATTTTGGGACAGGTTTTTTCCCCTCAACTAATGAAAAACTGTTTTTT. Translating it yields CASSSPVYFGTGFFPSTNEKLFF. The chain is built from TRBV21-1 and TRBJ1-4; the tabulated D call, TRBD1, remains unverified against the DNA. TRBV21-1 is shown as a pseudogene. The CDR3 covers 23 residues.

The chain is built from TRBV3-1 (or the pseudogene TRBV3-2) and TRBJ2-7; 8 positions agree with TRBD2. The J segment lost 6 bases and the V segment lost 3 bases, leaving 7 bases of the junction unmatched. Germline V lookup: CDR1 LGHDT, CDR2 YNNKEL (reference sequence). This CDR3 spans 14 amino acids. The DNA for the CDR3 is TGTGCCAGCAGCCAGGACCCCGGGAGGGCCGAGCAGTACTTC. Encoded protein: CASSQDPGRAEQYF.

CDR3 amino acids: CASNPSGERYNSPLHF. The DNA for the CDR3 is TGCGCCAGCAACCCCTCAGGCGAAAGATATAATTCACCCCTCCACTTT. The gene calls are TRBV4-3 and TRBJ1-6; D gene ambiguous. Per the germline V gene, CDR1 is LGHNA and CDR2 is YSLEER. Between the trimmed V and J ends, which lost 7 bases and 4 bases, there was a span of 17 bases. The CDR3 totals 16 residues.

For the CDR3, the DNA is TGTGCCAGCAGCCTACAGGGGAAGGGGTATGGCTACACCTTC. Protein: CASSLQGKGYGYTF. This rearrangement joins TRBV7-2 to TRBJ1-2; 7 bases map to TRBD1. The CDR3 sequence is 14 residues long. Germline V gene data show CDR1 as SGHTA and CDR2 as FQGNSA. V shed 5 bases and J 5 bases; nucleotides not matched to a gene: 8.

The count of this clone is one. The chain carries TRBV7-8 and TRBJ2-5; D might be TRBD1 (6 bases). V lost 5 bases to trimming and J lost 2 bases, with 15 bases between them. Germline V CDR1 and CDR2: SGHVS, FQNEAQ. There are 15 residues in the CDR3. Written as DNA, the CDR3 is TGTGCCAGCAGCACGCCGACAGGATTTCAAGAGACCCAGTACTTC. Its translation is CASSTPTGFQETQYF.

This chain uses TRBV10-3 with TRBJ2-7, with a weak D call TRBD2 (6 bases). CDR3 size: 16 residues. Trimming pared 2 bases from V and 6 bases from J, leaving 20 bases between. Germline V gene sequence: CDR1 ENHRY, CDR2 SYGVKD. CDR3 DNA sequence: TGTGCCATCAGTGAGGGGGGGAGATCCCTGTCTGGCGAGCAGTACTTC. Its protein is CAISEGGRSLSGEQYF.

V is TRBV7-9 and J is TRBJ1-2, with 9 bases identical to TRBD1. V shed 4 bases, J shed 2 bases, and the junction held 2 bases outside the gene matches. The V gene's germline CDR1 is SEHNR and CDR2 FQNEAQ (reference sequence). The CDR3 is 14 amino acids. For the CDR3, the DNA is TGTGCCAGCAGCTCCGGGACAGGGAACTATGGCTACACCTTC. Its protein product is CASSSGTGNYGYTF. The full variable domain, in which reference TRBV7-9 and TRBJ1-2 provide the parts outside the CDR3, is DTGVSQNPRHKITKRGQNVTFRCDPISEHNRLYWYRQTLGQGPEFLTYFQNEAQLEKSRLLSDRFSAERPKGSFSTLEIQRTEQGDSAMYLCASSSGTGNYGYTFGSGTRLTVV.

The V gene is TRBV11-2, the J gene TRBJ1-3; D may be TRBD1 (5 bases). Germline V CDR1 and CDR2: SGHAT, FQNNGV. This CDR3 has 16 amino acids. Trimming cost V 1 base and J 4 bases, with 14 bases left between them. CDR3 DNA: TGTGCCAGCAGCTTAGGGGCGAGGGGTGTCGGAAACACCATATATTTT. It is translated as CASSLGARGVGNTIYF.

This rearrangement joins TRBV5-1 to TRBJ1-1; 8 bases line up with TRBD1. Germline V gene lookup returns CDR1 SGHRS and CDR2 YFSETQ. CDR3 size: 14 residues. Germline trimming cut 5 bases from V and 1 base from J; bases unmatched to any gene: 4. This chain's CDR3 is CASRSQGANTEAFF. In DNA, the CDR3 is TGCGCCAGCAGATCTCAGGGGGCGAACACTGAAGCTTTCTTT.

This chain uses TRBV7-9 with TRBJ1-3; no firm D call. The V gene lost 9 bases and the J gene lost 0 bases, with 18 bases spanning the gap. The germline gives CDR1 SEHNR, CDR2 FQNEAQ (reference sequence). The CDR3 is made up of 16 amino acids. The CDR3 sequence: CASKKQGLSSGNTIYF. CDR3 in DNA: TGTGCCAGTAAAAAACAAGGCCTCAGCTCTGGAAACACCATATATTTT.

CDR3 nucleotides: TGTGCCAGCAGCTACTACAGGGGAACCCAGTACTTC. Translating it yields CASSYYRGTQYF. V usage is TRBV5-6 and J usage is TRBJ2-5, with 7 bases aligning to TRBD1. Germline trimming cut 3 bases from V and 8 bases from J; bases unmatched to any gene: 4. The CDR3 is 12 residues long. Germline V lookup: CDR1 SGHDT, CDR2 YYEEEE.

This clone is a singleton in its sample. The CDR3 DNA follows: TGTGCCAGCAGCAAGCTAGCGGCGGGCACAGATACGCAGTATTTT. Amino acid sequence: CASSKLAAGTDTQYF. The chain combines TRBV7-3 with TRBJ2-3, with TRBD2 matching 7 bases. The CDR3 totals 15 residues. Germline V gene lookup returns CDR1 SGHTA and CDR2 FQGTGA. Losses at the gene ends were 5 bases for V and 1 base for J; bases not matched to a gene: 6. The full variable domain, in which reference TRBV7-3 and TRBJ2-3 provide the parts outside the CDR3, is GAGVSQTPSNKVTEKGKYVELRCDPISGHTALYWYRQSLGQGPEFLIYFQGTGAADDSGLPNDRFFAVRPEGSVSTLKIQRTERGDSAVYLCASSKLAAGTDTQYFGPGTRLTVL.

The chain has TRBV19 and TRBJ2-2; D is undetermined. Looked up from germline, CDR1 is LNHDA and CDR2 is SQIVND (reference sequence). The CDR3 consists of 15 residues. The germline V and J ends were trimmed by 2 bases and 1 base, with 8 bases remaining between them. The CDR3 sequence: CASSISVQNTGELFF. The CDR3 DNA reads TGTGCCAGTAGTATAAGCGTCCAGAACACCGGGGAGCTGTTTTTT.

The rearrangement uses TRBV10-3 and TRBJ2-6; weak D call: TRBD2 (7 bases). The CDR3 sequence is 18 residues long. Trimming stripped 4 bases from V and 1 base from J, with 17 bases between. The germline V gene has CDR1 ENHRY and CDR2 SYGVKD. This CDR3 reads CAISAGGRARSGANVLTF. The CDR3 nucleotides are TGTGCCATCAGTGCGGGGGGCAGGGCGAGGTCTGGGGCCAACGTCCTGACTTTC.

The chain employs TRBV9 and TRBJ2-3; D gene ambiguous. Trimming removed 0 bases at V and 4 bases at J, with 9 bases between. The germline CDR1 and CDR2 sequences are SGDLS and YYNGEE. CDR3 length: 14 residues. CDR3 in DNA: TGTGCCAGCAGCGTAGCTAATATTCCAGATACGCAGTATTTT. This sequence encodes CASSVANIPDTQYF.

The chain carries TRBV4-1 and TRBJ1-1, with 8 positions matching TRBD1. Trimming took 1 base from V and 5 from J; bases not matched to a gene: 0. Germline lookup yields CDR1 MGHRA and CDR2 YSYEKL. The CDR3 spans 13 residues. The CDR3 bases are TGCGCCAGCAGCCAAGGACAGGGGACTGAAGCTTTCTTT. Translating gives CASSQGQGTEAFF.

The V and J genes are TRBV5-1 and TRBJ2-4; perhaps TRBD2 as D (5 bases). The ends were cut back, 1 base at V and 0 bases at J, with 11 bases in the middle. This CDR3 is 16 amino acids long. Germline CDR1 reads SGHRS; CDR2 reads YFSETQ. The CDR3 DNA follows: TGCGCCAGCAGCTTGAATGCGGGCGCAGCCAAAAACATTCAGTACTTC. Protein product: CASSLNAGAAKNIQYF.

The chain has TRBV3-1 (or the pseudogene TRBV3-2) and TRBJ2-1; 9 bases line up with TRBD2. V lost 2 bases and J lost 4; bases outside the gene matches: 0. Germline CDR1 LGHDT, CDR2 YNNKEL (reference sequence). The CDR3 runs to 14 residues. The CDR3 loop is CASSQSGGYNEQFF. The CDR3 coding sequence is TGTGCCAGCAGCCAAAGCGGGGGGTACAATGAGCAGTTCTTC.

The chain links TRBV7-9 to TRBJ1-4; D not certain. V was pared by 1 base and J by 6 bases, with 12 bases between. CDR3 length: 15 amino acids. In germline, CDR1 is SEHNR, CDR2 FQNEAQ (reference sequence). The CDR3 loop is CASSLVVGLDEKLFF. For the CDR3, the DNA is TGTGCCAGCAGCTTAGTAGTAGGGCTGGATGAAAAACTGTTTTTT.

V is TRBV5-1 and J is TRBJ2-5; the D is unclear. The germline V gene encodes CDR1 SGHRS and CDR2 YFSETQ. Deletions cut 1 base from V and 4 bases from J, with 14 bases between. The CDR3 is 15 amino acids. The CDR3 region is CASSLISVQAETQYF. DNA of the CDR3: TGCGCCAGCAGCTTGATTTCCGTACAAGCAGAGACCCAGTACTTC.